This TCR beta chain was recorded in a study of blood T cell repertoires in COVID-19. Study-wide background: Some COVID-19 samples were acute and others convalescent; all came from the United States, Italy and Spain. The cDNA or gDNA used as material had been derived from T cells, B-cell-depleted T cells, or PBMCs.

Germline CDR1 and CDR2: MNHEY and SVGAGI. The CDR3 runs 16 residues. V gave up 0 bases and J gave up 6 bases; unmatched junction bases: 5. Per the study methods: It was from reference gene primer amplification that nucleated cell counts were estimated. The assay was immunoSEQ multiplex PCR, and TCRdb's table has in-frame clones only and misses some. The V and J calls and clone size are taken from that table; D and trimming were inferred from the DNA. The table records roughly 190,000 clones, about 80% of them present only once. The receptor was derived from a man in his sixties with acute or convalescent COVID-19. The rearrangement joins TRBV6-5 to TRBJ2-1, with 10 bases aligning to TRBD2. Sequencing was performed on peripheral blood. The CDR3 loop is CASSYSSSGGSNEQFF. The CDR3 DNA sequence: TGTGCCAGCAGTTACTCGAGTAGCGGGGGGAGCAATGAGCAGTTCTTC.